The sequence of this T cell receptor (beta chain) was determined in a study of vaccination effects on CD4 cells after COVID-19. Profiling relied on immunoSEQ multiplex PCR, and the TCRdb table lists in-frame clones only, not all of them. This sample carries some 12,000 clones, more than 70% of them seen once, and the ten largest clones take 8.5% to 10%. Remarks on this clone: The antigen is undetermined.

The J segment lost 7 bases and the V segment lost 0 bases, leaving 4 bases of the junction unmatched. The CDR3 loop spans 13 amino acids. Looked up from germline, CDR1 is SGHNT and CDR2 is YYREEE (reference sequence). With the ViraFEST assay, the study expanded antigen-specific CD4+ T cells using viral peptide pools, then sequenced them. Isolating CD4+ T cells followed less than 12 days of culture. Each person got two doses of an mRNA SARS-CoV-2 vaccine, BNT162b2 or mRNA-1273. This specimen consisted of CD4+ T cells from PBMCs cultured with SARS-CoV-2 spike peptides, obtained after COVID-19 vaccination. The rearrangement links TRBV5-4 to TRBJ2-7; TRBD2 matches 7 bases. The sequence was collected from a human donor who received a COVID-19 vaccine. CDR3 nucleotide sequence: TGTGCCAGCAGCTTGGGGGGAGGGGATGAGCAGTACTTC. As protein: CASSLGGGDEQYF.